The TCR beta chain under discussion was sequenced for a study of cytomegalovirus exposure and HLA in healthy donors. Across the whole study: The study placed about four fifths of its roughly 400 genotyped donors in the Caucasian-associated ancestry cluster. Overall study findings and caveats: Researchers reported in a later analysis that a missense DCLRE1C variant was tied to TCR beta V- and J-gene trimming. An assumption of roughly uniform sequencing depth across donors underlay the presence/absence analyses.

Researchers ran the PCR with 60 Vbeta and 13 Jbeta primers. Sequencing used immunoSEQ multiplex PCR; TCRdb keeps in-frame clones, though not all of them. Of about 140,000 clones in the sample, about 74% were seen once. Of note for this clone: Its target is unknown.

The donors gave bone marrow, and they were healthy. This CDR3 is built from 17 residues. Germline lookup yields CDR1 MGHRA and CDR2 YSYEKL. With 0 bases clipped from V and 5 bases from J, the junction kept 10 bases outside the gene matches. This receptor was taken from a woman between 40 and 55 years old in good health and CMV-seronegative. The specimen was PBMCs. This rearrangement joins TRBV4-1 to TRBJ2-7, with 10 positions matching TRBD1. The CDR3 is CASSQDPHRDRGNEQYF. CDR3 sequence (DNA): TGCGCCAGCAGCCAAGATCCGCATCGGGACAGGGGCAACGAGCAGTACTTC.